The clone carrying this TCR beta chain was observed a few times. V was pared by 3 bases and J by 11 bases, with 16 bases between. The CDR3 length is 14 residues. From germline, CDR1 is SGHAT and CDR2 FQNNGV. This record belongs to a study of OX40 agonist ivuxolimab in advanced cancers. Profiling relied on immunoSEQ multiplex PCR, and the TCRdb table lists in-frame clones only, not all of them. The sample records 65,000 to 95,000 clones, around 87% being singletons. This sequence joins TRBV11-2 and TRBJ1-4, with D perhaps TRBD1 (6 bases). The material was CD4+ or CD8+ T cells sorted from blood, obtained in a trial of the OX40 agonist ivuxolimab. The clonotype comes from an adult with an advanced solid tumor such as melanoma, head and neck, liver or kidney cancer. CDR3: CASSFRRERGKLFF. Written as DNA, the CDR3 is TGTGCCAGCAGCTTCAGACGAGAGAGGGGGAAACTGTTTTTT. Variable domain in full (rest from reference TRBV11-2 and TRBJ1-4): EAGVAQSPRYKIIEKRQSVAFWCNPISGHATLYWYQQILGQGPKLLIQFQNNGVVDDSQLPKDRFSAERLKGVDSTLKIQPAKLEDSAVYLCASSFRRERGKLFFGSGTQLSVL.